This T cell receptor (beta chain) comes out of a study of T cells after posttransplantation cyclophosphamide. Whole-study results and caveats: Blood and skin or GI T cell repertoires showed limited TRB overlap.

On the day of bone marrow donation, the related graft donor provided peripheral blood. As for this clone: What it binds is not known.

Measured with immunoSEQ multiplex PCR; TCRdb has only the in-frame clones, and not every one. This table has tens of thousands of clones, approximately 76% appearing once. The junction had 6 bases not matched to a gene; V was cut back by 6 bases and J by 3 bases. The CDR3 loop spans 15 amino acids. Per the germline V gene, CDR1 is KGHSH and CDR2 is LQKENI. What was sequenced was memory CD4+ T cells sorted from PBMCs. This chain connects TRBV18 to TRBJ2-1; 9 bases map to TRBD1. The TCR comes from a woman aged 55-69 years in good health, CMV-negative, and a related stem cell transplant donor. The CDR3 bases are TGTGCCAGCTCCCAACCGGGACAGGGCTACAATGAGCAGTTCTTC. This sequence encodes CASSQPGQGYNEQFF.